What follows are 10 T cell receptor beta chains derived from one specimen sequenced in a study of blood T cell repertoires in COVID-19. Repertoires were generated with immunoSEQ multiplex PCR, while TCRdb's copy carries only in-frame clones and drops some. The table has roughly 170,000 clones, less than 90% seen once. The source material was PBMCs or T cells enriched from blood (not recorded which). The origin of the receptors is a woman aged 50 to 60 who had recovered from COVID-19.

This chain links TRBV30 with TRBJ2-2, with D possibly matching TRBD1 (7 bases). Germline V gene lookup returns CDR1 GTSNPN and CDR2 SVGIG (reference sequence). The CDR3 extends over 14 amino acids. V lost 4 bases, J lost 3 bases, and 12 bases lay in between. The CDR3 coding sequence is TGTGCCTGGACCAGGGGGGCTTACACCGGGGAGCTGTTTTTT. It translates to CAWTRGAYTGELFF.

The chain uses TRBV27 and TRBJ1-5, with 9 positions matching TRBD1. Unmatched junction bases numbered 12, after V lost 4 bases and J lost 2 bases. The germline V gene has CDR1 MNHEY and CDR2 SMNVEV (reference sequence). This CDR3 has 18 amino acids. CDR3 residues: CASSSDRGHSAGNQPQHF. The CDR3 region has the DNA TGTGCCAGCAGTTCGGACAGGGGCCATTCTGCGGGCAATCAGCCCCAGCATTTT.

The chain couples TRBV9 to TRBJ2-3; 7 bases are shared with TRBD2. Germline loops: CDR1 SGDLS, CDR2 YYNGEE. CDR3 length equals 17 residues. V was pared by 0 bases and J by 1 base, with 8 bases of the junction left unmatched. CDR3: CASSVVRGGLGTDTQYF. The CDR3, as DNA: TGTGCCAGCAGCGTAGTCCGGGGAGGGCTTGGCACAGATACGCAGTATTTT.

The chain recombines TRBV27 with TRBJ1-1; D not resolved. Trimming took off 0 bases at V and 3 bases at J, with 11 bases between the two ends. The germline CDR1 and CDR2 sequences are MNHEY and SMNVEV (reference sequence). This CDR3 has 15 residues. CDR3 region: CASSLSETAHTEAFF. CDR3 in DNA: TGTGCCAGCAGTTTATCGGAGACGGCCCACACTGAAGCTTTCTTT.

CDR3 nucleotide sequence: TGTGCCAGTAGTCGGGCAGGGAAGAGTGAAAAACTGTTTTTT. It codes for CASSRAGKSEKLFF. The chain carries TRBV19 and TRBJ1-4, with D possibly TRBD1 on 5 matching bases. Trimming took off 5 bases at V and 7 bases at J, with 14 bases between the two ends. CDR1 and CDR2 from the germline V gene are LNHDA and SQIVND (reference sequence). The CDR3 runs 14 residues.

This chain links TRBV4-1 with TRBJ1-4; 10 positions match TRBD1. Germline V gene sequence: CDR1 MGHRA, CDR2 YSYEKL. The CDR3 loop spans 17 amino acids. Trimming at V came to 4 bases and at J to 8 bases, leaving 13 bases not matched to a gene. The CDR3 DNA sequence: TGCGCCAGCAGCCCATTCGGGACAGGGGTGGCGGGGGAAAAACTGTTTTTT. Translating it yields CASSPFGTGVAGEKLFF.

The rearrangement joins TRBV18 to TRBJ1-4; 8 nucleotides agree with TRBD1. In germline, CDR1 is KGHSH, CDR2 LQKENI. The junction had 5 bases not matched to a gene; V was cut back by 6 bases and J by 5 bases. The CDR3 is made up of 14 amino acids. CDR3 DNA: TGTGCCAGCTCTACAGGGACAGGAAATGAAAAACTGTTTTTT. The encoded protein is CASSTGTGNEKLFF.

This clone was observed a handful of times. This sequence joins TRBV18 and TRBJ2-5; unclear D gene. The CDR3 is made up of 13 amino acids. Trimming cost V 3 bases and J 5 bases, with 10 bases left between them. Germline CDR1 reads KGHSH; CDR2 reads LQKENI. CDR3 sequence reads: CASSPTNGETQYF. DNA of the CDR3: TGTGCCAGCTCACCCACGAACGGGGAGACCCAGTACTTC.

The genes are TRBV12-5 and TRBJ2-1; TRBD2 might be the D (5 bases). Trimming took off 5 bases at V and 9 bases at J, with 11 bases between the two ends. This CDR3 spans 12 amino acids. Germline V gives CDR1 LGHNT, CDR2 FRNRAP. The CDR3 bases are TGTGCTAGTGGTCGGGATGATAGTGAGCAGTTCTTC. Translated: CASGRDDSEQFF.

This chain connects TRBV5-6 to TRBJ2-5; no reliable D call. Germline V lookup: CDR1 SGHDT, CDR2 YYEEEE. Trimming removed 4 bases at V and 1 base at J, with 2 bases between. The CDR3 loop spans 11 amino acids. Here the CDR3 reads CASSRQETQYF. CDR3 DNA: TGTGCCAGCAGCCGCCAAGAGACCCAGTACTTC.